This TCR beta chain was sequenced for a study of T cells after yellow fever vaccination. The study, taken as a whole, reports: Post-booster repertoires again held most primary-vaccination clones (about 95% CD4, over 80% CD8).

5'RACE template switching added a universal primer site and UMIs to TCR cDNA. TCRdb independently ran MiXCR on the 5' RACE reads; one entry per CDR3 protein. The sample has approximately 550,000 distinct CDR3 sequences, approximately 12% seen once. V was pared by 2 bases and J by 5 bases, with 14 bases between. Germline lookup yields CDR1 LGHNA and CDR2 YSLEER. The CDR3 totals 15 residues. This clonotype was counted between two and nine times. No antigen is known for it. This material consisted of PBMCs, taken on the day of the yellow fever booster vaccination. This TCR came from a man under 40 who received the YFV17D yellow fever vaccine. This chain links TRBV4-3 with TRBJ2-3; D perhaps matches TRBD2 (5 bases). CDR3 in DNA: TGCGCCAGCAGCCAATATAAGGCACGGGGAGATACGCAGTATTTT. This codes for CASSQYKARGDTQYF.